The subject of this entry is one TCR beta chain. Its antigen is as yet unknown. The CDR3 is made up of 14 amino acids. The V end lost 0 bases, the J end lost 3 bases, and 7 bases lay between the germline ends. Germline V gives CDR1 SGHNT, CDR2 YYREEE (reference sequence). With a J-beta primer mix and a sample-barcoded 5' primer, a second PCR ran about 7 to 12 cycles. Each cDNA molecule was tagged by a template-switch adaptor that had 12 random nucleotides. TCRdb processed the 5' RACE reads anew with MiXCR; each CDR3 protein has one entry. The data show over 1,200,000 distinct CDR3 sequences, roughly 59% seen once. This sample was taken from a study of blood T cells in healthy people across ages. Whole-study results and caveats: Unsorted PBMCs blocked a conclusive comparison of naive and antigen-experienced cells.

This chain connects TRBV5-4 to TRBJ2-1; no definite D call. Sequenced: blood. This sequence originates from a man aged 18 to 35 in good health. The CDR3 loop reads CASSLDWDYNEQFF. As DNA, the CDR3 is TGTGCCAGCAGCTTGGACTGGGACTACAATGAGCAGTTCTTC.